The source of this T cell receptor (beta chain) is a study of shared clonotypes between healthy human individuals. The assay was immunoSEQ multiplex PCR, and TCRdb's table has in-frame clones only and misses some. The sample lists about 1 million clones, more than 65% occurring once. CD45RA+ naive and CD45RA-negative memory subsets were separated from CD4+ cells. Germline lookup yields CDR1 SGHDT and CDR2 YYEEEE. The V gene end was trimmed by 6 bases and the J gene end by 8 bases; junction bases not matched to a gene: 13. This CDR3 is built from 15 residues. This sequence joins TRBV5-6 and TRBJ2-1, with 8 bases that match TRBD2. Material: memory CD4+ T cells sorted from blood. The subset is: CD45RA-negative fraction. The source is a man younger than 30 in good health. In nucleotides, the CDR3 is TGTGCCAGCACCCCCCTGGGAGCGGGAGTCGATGAGCAGTTCTTC. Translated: CASTPLGAGVDEQFF. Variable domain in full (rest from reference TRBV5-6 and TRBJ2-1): DAGVTQSPTHLIKTRGQQVTLRCSPKSGHDTVSWYQQALGQGPQFIFQYYEEEERQRGNFPDRFSGHQFPNYSSELNVNALLLGDSALYLCASTPLGAGVDEQFFGPGTRLTVL.